One and the same sample provided the 23 T cell receptor beta chains below, sequenced in a study of tissue T cells after allogeneic stem cell transplantation. Method: immunoSEQ multiplex PCR; TCRdb's copy keeps in-frame clones and lacks some. Here the sample spans 25,000 to 30,000 clones, more than 80% being singletons. Sequences were derived from blood, sampled before transplantation. These TCRs come from a male donor older than 55 who later had graft-versus-host disease after an allogeneic stem cell transplant.

The chain employs TRBV19 and TRBJ1-4; 8 bases are shared with TRBD1. The germline V gene encodes CDR1 LNHDA and CDR2 SQIVND (reference sequence). The CDR3 is made up of 13 amino acids. With V trimmed by 8 bases and J by 8 bases, 7 bases remained unmatched. CDR3 DNA sequence: TGTGCCAGTTGGACAGGGTTCGGCGAAAAACTGTTTTTT. It codes for CASWTGFGEKLFF.

Only one count was recorded for this clone. The rearrangement links TRBV28 to TRBJ1-2; 7 bases map to TRBD1. The CDR3 has 13 amino acids. V was clipped by 6 bases and J by 8 bases; unmatched bases: 9. The germline gives CDR1 MDHEN, CDR2 SYDVKM. CDR3 sequence (DNA): TGTGCCAGCAGGTCACCCGGGACAGAGGGCTACACCTTC. Translated, it gives CASRSPGTEGYTF.

The table lists this clone with a count of one. This chain links TRBV7-9 with TRBJ1-4; D remains ambiguous. Between the trimmed V and J ends, which lost 1 base and 4 bases, there was a span of 10 bases. Germline CDR1 reads SEHNR; CDR2 reads FQNEAQ (reference sequence). This CDR3 region has 15 residues. CDR3 residues: CASSLVAGRNEKLFF. The DNA for the CDR3 is TGTGCCAGCAGCTTAGTGGCAGGTCGTAATGAAAAACTGTTTTTT. Full variable domain (remainder filled in from reference TRBV7-9 and TRBJ1-4): DTGVSQNPRHKITKRGQNVTFRCDPISEHNRLYWYRQTLGQGPEFLTYFQNEAQLEKSRLLSDRFSAERPKGSFSTLEIQRTEQGDSAMYLCASSLVAGRNEKLFFGSGTQLSVL.

This rearrangement joins TRBV5-4 to TRBJ2-5; TRBD2 matches 7 bases. J gave up 2 bases and V 4 bases, and 11 bases lay outside the gene matches. The V gene's germline CDR1 is SGHNT and CDR2 YYREEE (reference sequence). This CDR3 contains 16 residues. CDR3: CASSPPARGSQETQYF. In nucleotides, the CDR3 is TGTGCCAGCAGCCCCCCTGCGCGGGGGTCACAAGAGACCCAGTACTTC.

The chain employs TRBV7-2 and TRBJ2-1; D remains unclear. This CDR3 is 14 amino acids long. V lost 8 bases and J lost 7, with 18 bases in between. Per the germline V gene, CDR1 is SGHTA and CDR2 is FQGNSA. The CDR3 region has the DNA TGTGCCAGCCTGTTGGGTCGGGCCGGTAATGAGCAGTTCTTC. Its protein product is CASLLGRAGNEQFF.

The V call is TRBV6-5, the J call TRBJ1-6; no definite D call. The CDR3 contains 14 residues. The V and J ends lost 5 bases and 7 bases respectively, with 12 bases between them. Germline-derived CDR1 and CDR2 are MNHEY and SVGAGI. The CDR3 DNA follows: TGTGCCAGCAGTCCCCGGGCGTCCAATTCACCCCTCCACTTT. Protein product: CASSPRASNSPLHF.

The V and J genes are TRBV7-9 and TRBJ2-1; 9 bases agree with TRBD1. J lost 7 bases, V lost 1 base, and 8 bases had no gene match. The length of the CDR3 is 16 residues. Germline CDR1 SEHNR, CDR2 FQNEAQ (reference sequence). The CDR3 protein is CASSLGQGGRVNEQFF. Written as DNA, the CDR3 is TGTGCCAGCAGCTTAGGACAGGGGGGTCGTGTTAATGAGCAGTTCTTC.

The J gene is TRBJ1-2, the V gene TRBV5-5; D uncertain. Germline CDR1 reads SGHKS; CDR2 reads YYEKEE (reference sequence). V lost 3 bases, J lost 1 base, and 13 bases lay in between. This CDR3 region has 15 residues. This CDR3 is CASSSDLAYNYGYTF. The CDR3 nucleotides read TGTGCCAGCAGCTCGGACCTTGCCTATAACTATGGCTACACCTTC.

The gene calls are TRBV3-1 (or the pseudogene TRBV3-2) and TRBJ2-5; 11 nucleotides align to TRBD1. CDR1 and CDR2 from the germline V gene are LGHDT and YNNKEL (reference sequence). The junction had 3 bases not matched to a gene; V was cut back by 3 bases and J by 0 bases. This CDR3 has 16 residues. The CDR3 sequence is CASSQRDRGYQETQYF. In nucleotides, the CDR3 is TGTGCCAGCAGCCAGAGGGACAGGGGGTACCAAGAGACCCAGTACTTC.

The chain employs TRBV7-8 and TRBJ2-7; 9 nucleotides align to TRBD1. CDR1 and CDR2 (germline): SGHVS, FQNEAQ. Trimming removed 4 bases from V and 0 bases from J; junction bases left unmatched: 4. There are 15 residues in the CDR3. For the CDR3, the DNA is TGTGCCAGCAGCTCCGGGACAGGGTCCTCCTACGAGCAGTACTTC. Translated: CASSSGTGSSYEQYF. Full variable domain (missing parts from reference TRBV7-8 and TRBJ2-7): GAGVSQSPRYKVAKRGQDVALRCDPISGHVSLFWYQQALGQGPEFLTYFQNEAQLDKSGLPSDRFFAERPEGSVSTLKIQRTQQEDSAVYLCASSSGTGSSYEQYFGPGTRLTVT.

The chain carries TRBV10-3 and TRBJ2-5; TRBD2 matches 9 bases. CDR3 size: 15 residues. Unmatched junction bases numbered 7, after V lost 6 bases and J lost 2 bases. Germline CDR1 ENHRY, CDR2 SYGVKD. The CDR3 region is CAIRERLAAQETQYF. CDR3 sequence (DNA): TGTGCCATCAGGGAAAGACTAGCGGCACAAGAGACCCAGTACTTC.

The rearrangement joins TRBV6-2 or TRBV6-3 to TRBJ2-3, with 7 bases fitting TRBD1. CDR1 is MNHEY and CDR2 is SVGEGT in the germline V gene. The CDR3 consists of 15 residues. J gave up 0 bases and V 0 bases, and 0 bases lay outside the gene matches. The CDR3 nucleotides read TGTGCCAGCAGTTACTCGGGACAGAGCACAGATACGCAGTATTTT. It yields the protein CASSYSGQSTDTQYF.

V gene TRBV13 combines with J gene TRBJ1-3, with 7 bases identical to TRBD1. V lost 1 base to trimming and J lost 1 base; unmatched junction nucleotides: 7. CDR3 length equals 17 residues. CDR1 is PRHDT, CDR2 FYEKMQ, per germline (reference sequence). The chain's CDR3 is CASSLEFGTASGNTIYF. The CDR3 region has the DNA TGTGCCAGCAGCTTAGAGTTCGGGACAGCTTCTGGAAACACCATATATTTT.

The chain employs TRBV3-1 (or the pseudogene TRBV3-2) and TRBJ2-7, with unresolved D. The V end lost 1 base, the J end lost 6 bases, and 7 bases lay between the germline ends. The CDR3 sequence is 12 residues long. Germline CDR1 reads LGHDT; CDR2 reads YNNKEL (reference sequence). The CDR3 protein is CASSQGGSEQYF. The DNA of the CDR3 is TGTGCCAGCAGCCAAGGGGGTAGCGAGCAGTACTTC.

The gene calls are TRBV11-3 and TRBJ1-3; no clear D. Between the trimmed V and J ends, which lost 5 bases and 4 bases, there was a span of 15 bases. Germline CDR1 SGHNT, CDR2 YENEEA. The CDR3 runs to 15 residues. The CDR3 reads CASSPAFGDGNTIYF. The CDR3 DNA sequence: TGTGCCAGCAGCCCGGCCTTCGGAGACGGAAACACCATATATTTT.

The rearrangement links TRBV19 to TRBJ2-3, with TRBD2 matching 12 bases. With V trimmed by 5 bases and J by 6 bases, 9 bases remained unmatched. The CDR3 totals 16 residues. Germline CDR1 is LNHDA and CDR2 is SQIVND (reference sequence). Here the CDR3 reads CASSFRLAGDKDTQYF. The CDR3 nucleotides read TGTGCCAGTAGTTTCCGACTAGCGGGAGATAAGGATACGCAGTATTTT.

This chain connects TRBV11-3 to TRBJ1-4; D is possibly TRBD1 (6 bases). The ends were cut back, 5 bases at V and 5 bases at J, with 27 bases in the middle. The CDR3 loop spans 19 amino acids. Germline-derived CDR1 and CDR2 are SGHNT and YENEEA. CDR3 loop: CASSNQQGTGGLINEKLFF. The CDR3 DNA sequence: TGTGCCAGCAGCAACCAACAGGGTACGGGAGGTTTAATAAATGAAAAACTGTTTTTT.

The V gene is TRBV3-1 (or the pseudogene TRBV3-2), the J gene TRBJ2-2, with 15 bases fitting TRBD2. Germline-derived CDR1 and CDR2 are LGHDT and YNNKEL (reference sequence). The CDR3 has 18 amino acids. V dropped 6 bases and J dropped 2; count of bases not matched to a gene: 7. The CDR3: CASSLGTSGGINTGELFF. The CDR3 DNA sequence: TGTGCCAGCAGTCTAGGGACTAGCGGGGGGATAAACACCGGGGAGCTGTTTTTT.

The chain has TRBV7-2 and TRBJ2-2; a weak D match, TRBD2 (6 bases). V lost 5 bases, J lost 2 bases, and 15 bases lay in between. The germline V gene has CDR1 SGHTA and CDR2 FQGNSA. This CDR3 is 16 amino acids long. The CDR3 bases are TGTGCCAGCAGCCCCTTTGTGGGGGGTAACACCGGGGAGCTGTTTTTT. Translation: CASSPFVGGNTGELFF.

This clone was seen once. J is TRBJ1-5 and V is TRBV3-1 (or the pseudogene TRBV3-2), with D unresolved. The V and J ends lost 0 bases and 5 bases respectively, with 8 bases between them. Germline CDR1 is LGHDT and CDR2 is YNNKEL (reference sequence). This CDR3 is built from 14 residues. The DNA of the CDR3 is TGTGCCAGCAGCCAAGACGTGGGAGATCAGCCCCAGCATTTT. Protein: CASSQDVGDQPQHF.

The gene calls are TRBV19 and TRBJ2-5, with a possible D match to TRBD1 (5 bases). Germline V gives CDR1 LNHDA, CDR2 SQIVND (reference sequence). The V end was cut by 6 bases, the J end by 4 bases, with 12 bases between. The CDR3 consists of 13 residues. The CDR3 here is CASRGFQGETQYF. The CDR3 DNA is TGTGCCAGTAGGGGATTCCAGGGAGAGACCCAGTACTTC. The whole variable domain, remainder taken from reference TRBV19 and TRBJ2-5, is DGGITQSPKYLFRKEGQNVTLSCEQNLNHDAMYWYRQDPGQGLRLIYYSQIVNDFQKGDIAEGYSVSREKKESFPLTVTSAQKNPTAFYLCASRGFQGETQYFGPGTRLLVL.

This sequence joins TRBV5-4 and TRBJ2-1, with 10 bases fitting TRBD2. The V gene's germline CDR1 is SGHNT and CDR2 YYREEE (reference sequence). Trimming removed 0 bases from V and 7 bases from J; junction bases left unmatched: 10. The CDR3 spans 17 residues. CDR3 in amino acids: CASSLVQRGGQGNEQFF. The CDR3 bases are TGTGCCAGCAGCTTGGTCCAGCGGGGGGGCCAGGGAAATGAGCAGTTCTTC. The full variable domain, in which reference TRBV5-4 and TRBJ2-1 provide the parts outside the CDR3, is ETGVTQSPTHLIKTRGQQVTLRCSSQSGHNTVSWYQQALGQGPQFIFQYYREEENGRGNFPPRFSGLQFPNYSSELNVNALELDDSALYLCASSLVQRGGQGNEQFFGPGTRLTVL.

V is TRBV2 and J is TRBJ1-2; D possibly corresponds to TRBD1 (6 bases). V lost 8 bases, J lost 1 base, and 14 bases lay in between. The V gene's germline CDR1 is SNHLY and CDR2 FYNNEI. The CDR3 contains 14 residues. CDR3 residues: CASSQGGHNYGYTF. DNA of the CDR3: TGTGCCAGCTCACAGGGAGGGCATAACTATGGCTACACCTTC.